The 25 T cell receptor beta chains presented below share a single source sample, sequenced in a study of cytomegalovirus exposure and HLA in healthy donors. With 60 Vbeta and 13 Jbeta primers, the PCR was carried out. Here immunoSEQ multiplex PCR was the method, and the copy in TCRdb shows in-frame clones only, minus some. The repertoire holds more than 150,000 clones, roughly four fifths seen once, with around 2.4% in the top ten. Specimen: PBMCs. These receptor sequences come from a woman in her twenties or thirties in good health and CMV-seronegative.

The V gene is TRBV5-6, the J gene TRBJ1-5; the D is unclear. Germline V gene lookup returns CDR1 SGHDT and CDR2 YYEEEE. The CDR3 consists of 15 residues. V lost 0 bases and J 0 bases, leaving 7 bases between the germline ends. As DNA, the CDR3 is TGTGCCAGCAGCTTGGGTTCCTTTAGCAATCAGCCCCAGCATTTT. This codes for CASSLGSFSNQPQHF.

V and J are TRBV19 and TRBJ2-1; the D gene is possibly TRBD2 (6 bases). The CDR3 length is 14 residues. Germline V CDR1 and CDR2: LNHDA, SQIVND (reference sequence). Trimming took 5 bases from V and 6 from J, leaving 14 bases between them. CDR3 in DNA: TGTGCCAGTAGTTTCTCTAGCGTAAGCAATGAGCAGTTCTTC. It translates to CASSFSSVSNEQFF. Variable domain in full (rest from reference TRBV19 and TRBJ2-1): DGGITQSPKYLFRKEGQNVTLSCEQNLNHDAMYWYRQDPGQGLRLIYYSQIVNDFQKGDIAEGYSVSREKKESFPLTVTSAQKNPTAFYLCASSFSSVSNEQFFGPGTRLTVL.

The chain couples TRBV18 to TRBJ1-4; TRBD1 might be the D (5 bases). The CDR3 has 13 amino acids. Deletions cut 4 bases from V and 4 bases from J, with 7 bases between. Germline V gene lookup returns CDR1 KGHSH and CDR2 LQKENI. The CDR3 sequence is CASSRGLNEKLFF. Written as DNA, the CDR3 is TGTGCCAGCTCACGGGGACTTAATGAAAAACTGTTTTTT.

This clone occurred a few times. This sequence joins TRBV19 and TRBJ2-3, with D maybe TRBD1 (5 bases). CDR3 length: 14 amino acids. Trimming left V 3 bases short and J 2 bases short, with 9 bases between. Per germline, CDR1 LNHDA and CDR2 SQIVND (reference sequence). The CDR3 protein is CASSMVGLTDTQYF. The CDR3 DNA is TGTGCCAGTAGTATGGTGGGGCTCACAGATACGCAGTATTTT.

Comments on this clone: Germline is not matched at one junction end, which may reflect a read error. This sequence joins TRBV5-1 and TRBJ1-1, with D possibly matching TRBD1 (5 bases). The CDR3 sequence is 14 residues long. Germline V gene sequence: CDR1 SGHRS, CDR2 YFSETQ. The CDR3 is CAGSFSGSGTEAFF. The CDR3 nucleotides are TGCGCCGGCAGCTTTTCAGGGTCGGGCACTGAAGCTTTCTTT.

The chain is built from TRBV5-1 and TRBJ2-4; TRBD2 agrees at 7 bases. The V gene's germline CDR1 is SGHRS and CDR2 YFSETQ. The CDR3 has 16 residues. The ends lost 0 bases at V and 6 bases at J; junction bases unmatched: 9. CDR3 in amino acids: CASSLGTSQARNIQYF. As DNA, the CDR3 is TGCGCCAGCAGCTTGGGGACTAGTCAGGCGCGAAACATTCAGTACTTC.

The rearrangement joins TRBV7-2 to TRBJ2-3; no definite D call. This CDR3 is 15 amino acids long. With 2 bases removed from V and 0 bases from J, the gap between germline ends came to 9 bases. CDR1 is SGHTA and CDR2 is FQGNSA in the germline V gene. The CDR3 protein is CASSLNQASTDTQYF. The CDR3 nucleotides read TGTGCCAGCAGCTTAAACCAAGCTAGCACAGATACGCAGTATTTT.

The chain is built from TRBV7-9 and TRBJ2-7; 9 nucleotides agree with TRBD2. Trimming took 4 bases from V and 5 from J; bases not matched to a gene: 3. CDR3 length: 13 amino acids. Per germline, CDR1 SEHNR and CDR2 FQNEAQ (reference sequence). The CDR3 DNA is TGTGCCAGCAGCTATAGCGGGGGTAACGAGCAGTACTTC. Its protein product is CASSYSGGNEQYF.

CDR3 coding DNA: TGTGCCAGCAGCCGCGACGGCGGAGGAAATTCACCCCTCCACTTT. It is translated as CASSRDGGGNSPLHF. The chain links TRBV5-4 to TRBJ1-6; D is undetermined. The CDR3 is made up of 15 amino acids. Germline-derived CDR1 and CDR2 are SGHNT and YYREEE (reference sequence). Between the trimmed V and J ends, which lost 4 bases and 7 bases, there was a span of 15 bases.

The chain uses TRBV9 and TRBJ2-3, with 11 bases that match TRBD2. Trimming removed 6 bases from V and 1 base from J; junction bases left unmatched: 7. From germline, CDR1 is SGDLS and CDR2 YYNGEE. This CDR3 is built from 16 residues. The CDR3 DNA follows: TGTGCCAGCACCAAGGGACTAGCGGCGGGCACAGATACGCAGTATTTT. Protein: CASTKGLAAGTDTQYF.

This sequence joins TRBV27 and TRBJ1-5, with TRBD1 matching over 8 bases. The CDR3 is 15 residues long. Germline CDR1 MNHEY, CDR2 SMNVEV (reference sequence). V was pared by 6 bases and J by 4 bases, with 8 bases of the junction left unmatched. Here the CDR3 reads CASSLDRGVNQPQHF. The CDR3 DNA follows: TGTGCCAGCAGCCTAGACAGGGGAGTAAATCAGCCCCAGCATTTT.

This clone was seen a single time. The CDR3 DNA is TGTGCCAGCAGCTCCCAGGGCTCTGGAAACACCATATATTTT. Amino acid sequence: CASSSQGSGNTIYF. The V call is TRBV7-8, the J call TRBJ1-3, with D possibly being TRBD1 (5 bases). Germline CDR1 is SGHVS and CDR2 is FQNEAQ. The CDR3 extends over 14 amino acids. The V end was cut by 4 bases, the J end by 0 bases, with 7 bases between.

The CDR3 is CASSLWTVAFNYGYTF. The DNA for the CDR3 is TGTGCCAGCAGCTTATGGACAGTAGCATTTAACTATGGCTACACCTTC. The chain is built from TRBV7-2 and TRBJ1-2, with D maybe TRBD1 (6 bases). V was trimmed by 2 bases and J by 1 base, leaving 14 bases between them. Germline V gene sequence: CDR1 SGHTA, CDR2 FQGNSA. The CDR3 loop spans 16 amino acids.

In this sample, this clone turned up a few times. The junction and the germline gene differ at one end; a read error may be behind it. In DNA, the CDR3 is TGTGCCAGCAAAGGGGGAGGGCCTCGTCTCTTC. Its protein product is CASKGGGPRLF. The chain carries TRBV6-5 and TRBJ2-1, with a possible D match to TRBD2 (7 bases). This CDR3 spans 11 amino acids. Germline CDR1 reads MNHEY; CDR2 reads SVGAGI.

The V call is TRBV7-6, the J call TRBJ2-2; TRBD2 matches at 7 bases. The CDR3 extends over 15 amino acids. V gave up 2 bases and J gave up 4 bases; unmatched junction bases: 4. Germline V gene lookup returns CDR1 SGHVS and CDR2 FNYEAQ. CDR3 sequence reads: CASSLRTSTTGELFF. The CDR3 DNA sequence: TGTGCCAGCAGCTTAAGGACTAGTACCACCGGGGAGCTGTTTTTT.

The chain joins TRBV5-8 to TRBJ1-5; D is unresolved. The CDR3 is 13 residues long. Germline-derived CDR1 and CDR2 are SGHTS and YDEGEE. Trimming removed 1 base at V and 4 bases at J, with 6 bases between. This CDR3 is CASSLLQNQPQHF. The DNA for the CDR3 is TGTGCCAGCAGCTTGCTGCAGAATCAGCCCCAGCATTTT.

V usage is TRBV2 and J usage is TRBJ2-3, with D possibly TRBD2 on 6 matching bases. This CDR3 is built from 11 residues. The germline V gene encodes CDR1 SNHLY and CDR2 FYNNEI. V was cut by 10 bases and J by 7 bases, with 12 bases left in between. The CDR3 loop reads CATGRGNTQYF. In DNA form, the CDR3 reads TGTGCCACCGGCCGGGGGAATACGCAGTATTTT.

This chain uses TRBV19 with TRBJ2-1; no clear D gene. This CDR3 has 14 residues. Germline lookup yields CDR1 LNHDA and CDR2 SQIVND (reference sequence). Trimming shortened V by 5 bases and J by 9 bases, and 17 bases separated the two germline ends. CDR3 sequence (DNA): TGTGCCAGTAGTGGGTCGGCGGCAACGGGTGAGCAGTTCTTC. Amino acids: CASSGSAATGEQFF.

This clone was seen only once. This chain links TRBV5-1 with TRBJ2-3; TRBD1 is a possible D gene (6 bases). Germline CDR1 and CDR2: SGHRS and YFSETQ. The length of the CDR3 is 14 residues. Deletions cut 5 bases from V and 0 bases from J, with 10 bases between. This CDR3 reads CASSRQVSTDTQYF. CDR3 nucleotides: TGCGCCAGCAGTCGACAGGTTAGCACAGATACGCAGTATTTT.

The chain recombines TRBV28 with TRBJ1-1; tentatively, D is TRBD1 (6 bases). The CDR3 loop spans 12 amino acids. Germline CDR1 MDHEN, CDR2 SYDVKM. V dropped 6 bases and J dropped 4 bases, with 9 bases sitting between them. This CDR3 is CASRQGATEAFF. In nucleotides, the CDR3 is TGTGCCAGCAGACAGGGTGCCACTGAAGCTTTCTTT.

A single count supports this clone. The chain uses TRBV7-2 and TRBJ2-5, with a weak D call TRBD1 (5 bases). CDR1 and CDR2 from the germline V gene are SGHTA and FQGNSA. Trimming took 5 bases from V and 5 from J, leaving 15 bases between them. This CDR3 has 14 residues. The CDR3 nucleotides are TGTGCCAGCAGCATAGGGCAGGGTTATGAGACCCAGTACTTC. Encoded protein: CASSIGQGYETQYF.

The chain carries TRBV2 and TRBJ1-6; 9 nucleotides line up with TRBD1. V lost 4 bases and J lost 7; bases outside the gene matches: 11. This CDR3 region has 17 residues. Looked up from germline, CDR1 is SNHLY and CDR2 is FYNNEI. CDR3 nucleotide sequence: TGTGCCAGCAGTGGCGAGCCTGGGACAGGGCAGAATTCACCCCTCCACTTT. Its protein product is CASSGEPGTGQNSPLHF.

V and J are TRBV6-5 and TRBJ1-2; 9 nucleotides match TRBD1. This CDR3 contains 13 residues. V shed 6 bases, J shed 7 bases, and the junction held 6 bases outside the gene matches. Germline-derived CDR1 and CDR2 are MNHEY and SVGAGI. This CDR3 reads CASSLQGAPGYTF. For the CDR3, the DNA is TGTGCCAGCAGCTTACAGGGGGCGCCTGGCTACACCTTC.

The V and J genes are TRBV6-6 and TRBJ2-7; D is perhaps TRBD2 (6 bases). Germline lookup yields CDR1 MNHNY and CDR2 SVGAGI (reference sequence). The CDR3 contains 16 residues. V lost 5 bases, J lost 3 bases, and 20 bases lay in between. The CDR3: CASSVGGVLSGYEQYF. The CDR3 DNA is TGTGCCAGCAGTGTGGGGGGTGTATTATCCGGCTACGAGCAGTACTTC.

Of note for this clone: An end of the junction does not agree with germline; a read error may underlie this. The same CDR3 is also encoded by other DNA sequences in this sample. The CDR3 loop reads CAITSGSQGETQYF. CDR3 DNA: TGTGCTATCACATCGGGGTCCCAGGGGGAGACCCAGTACTTC. This rearrangement joins TRBV10-3 to TRBJ2-5, with D possibly TRBD1 on 6 matching bases. CDR1 is ENHRY, CDR2 SYGVKD, per germline. This CDR3 comprises 14 residues.